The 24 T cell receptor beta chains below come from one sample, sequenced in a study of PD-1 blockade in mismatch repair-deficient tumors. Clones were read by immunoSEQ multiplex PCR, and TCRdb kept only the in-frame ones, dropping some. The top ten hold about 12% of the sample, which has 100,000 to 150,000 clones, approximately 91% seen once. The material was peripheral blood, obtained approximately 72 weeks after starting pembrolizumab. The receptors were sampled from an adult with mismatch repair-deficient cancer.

The CDR3: CAWSSHSPQPNNEQFF. DNA of the CDR3: TGTGCCTGGAGTTCCCATAGCCCCCAACCGAACAATGAGCAGTTCTTC. This chain joins TRBV30 and TRBJ2-1; no firm D call. The CDR3 is 16 amino acids. V was trimmed by 2 bases and J by 5 bases, leaving 19 bases between them. From germline, CDR1 is GTSNPN and CDR2 SVGIG (reference sequence).

The CDR3 DNA reads as TGCGCCAGCAGCCAACCGACAGGGTTTATGCAGTACTTC. It encodes CASSQPTGFMQYF. The chain links TRBV4-1 to TRBJ2-7; 7 nucleotides line up with TRBD1. Germline loops: CDR1 MGHRA, CDR2 YSYEKL. The length of the CDR3 is 13 residues. The junction had 7 bases not matched to a gene; V was cut back by 2 bases and J by 9 bases.

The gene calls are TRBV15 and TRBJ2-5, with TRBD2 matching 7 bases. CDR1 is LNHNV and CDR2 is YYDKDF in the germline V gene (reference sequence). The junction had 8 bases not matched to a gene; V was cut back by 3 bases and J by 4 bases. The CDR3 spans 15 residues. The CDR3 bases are TGTGCCACCAGCAGCTTCCGGGGGGTCCGAGAGACCCAGTACTTC. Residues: CATSSFRGVRETQYF.

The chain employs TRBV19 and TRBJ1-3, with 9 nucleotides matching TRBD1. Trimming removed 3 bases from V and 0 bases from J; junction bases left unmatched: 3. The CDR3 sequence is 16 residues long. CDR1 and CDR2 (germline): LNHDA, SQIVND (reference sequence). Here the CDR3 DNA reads TGTGCCAGTAGTATTACAGGGGGCCTCTCTGGAAACACCATATATTTT. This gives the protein CASSITGGLSGNTIYF.

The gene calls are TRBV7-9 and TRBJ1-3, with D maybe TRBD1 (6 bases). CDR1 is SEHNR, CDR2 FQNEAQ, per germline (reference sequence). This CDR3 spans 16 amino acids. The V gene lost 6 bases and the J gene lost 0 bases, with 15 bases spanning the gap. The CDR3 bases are TGTGCCAGCAGATGGGACACTAAGAGCTCTGGAAACACCATATATTTT. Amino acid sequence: CASRWDTKSSGNTIYF.

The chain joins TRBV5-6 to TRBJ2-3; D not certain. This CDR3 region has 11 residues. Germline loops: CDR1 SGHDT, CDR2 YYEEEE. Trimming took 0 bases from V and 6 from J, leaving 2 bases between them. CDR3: CASSLEDTQYF. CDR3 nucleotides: TGTGCCAGCAGCTTGGAGGATACGCAGTATTTT. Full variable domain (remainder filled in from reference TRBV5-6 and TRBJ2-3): DAGVTQSPTHLIKTRGQQVTLRCSPKSGHDTVSWYQQALGQGPQFIFQYYEEEERQRGNFPDRFSGHQFPNYSSELNVNALLLGDSALYLCASSLEDTQYFGPGTRLTVL.

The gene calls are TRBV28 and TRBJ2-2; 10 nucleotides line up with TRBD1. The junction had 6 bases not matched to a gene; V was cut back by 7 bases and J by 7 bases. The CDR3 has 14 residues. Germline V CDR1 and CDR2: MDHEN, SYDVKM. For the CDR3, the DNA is TGTGCCAGCAATTGGGACAGGGGTATCGGGGAGCTGTTTTTT. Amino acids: CASNWDRGIGELFF.

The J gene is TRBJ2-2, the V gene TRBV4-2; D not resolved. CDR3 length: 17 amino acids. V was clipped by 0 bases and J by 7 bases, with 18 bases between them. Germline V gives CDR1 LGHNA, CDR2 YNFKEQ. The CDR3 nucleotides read TGTGCCAGCAGCCAAGATCTAAGGAACCCGGCTGGCGGGGAGCTGTTTTTT. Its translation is CASSQDLRNPAGGELFF.

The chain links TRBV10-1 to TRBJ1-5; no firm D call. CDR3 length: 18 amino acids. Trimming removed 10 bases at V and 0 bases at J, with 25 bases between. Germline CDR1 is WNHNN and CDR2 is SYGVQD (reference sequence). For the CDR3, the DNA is TGCGCCACCCCTCGGGAGGACCCGGCCTTCTATAGCAATCAGCCCCAGCATTTT. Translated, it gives CATPREDPAFYSNQPQHF.

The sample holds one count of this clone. The CDR3 DNA sequence: TGTGCCAGCACAAGAGGGGGGTTTAGTACTGAAGCTTTCTTT. Translation gives CASTRGGFSTEAFF. The chain joins TRBV6-5 to TRBJ1-1; D is perhaps TRBD1 (6 bases). The CDR3 loop spans 14 amino acids. V lost 7 bases to trimming and J lost 5 bases, with 17 bases between them. CDR1 is MNHEY and CDR2 is SVGAGI in the germline V gene.

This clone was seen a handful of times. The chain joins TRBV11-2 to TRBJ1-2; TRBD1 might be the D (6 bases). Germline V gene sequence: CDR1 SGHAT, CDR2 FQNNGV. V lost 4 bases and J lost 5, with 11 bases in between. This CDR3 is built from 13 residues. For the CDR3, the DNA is TGTGCCAGCAGCTCCCCGGGGGCATATGGCTACACCTTC. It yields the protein CASSSPGAYGYTF. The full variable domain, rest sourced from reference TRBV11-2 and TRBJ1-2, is EAGVAQSPRYKIIEKRQSVAFWCNPISGHATLYWYQQILGQGPKLLIQFQNNGVVDDSQLPKDRFSAERLKGVDSTLKIQPAKLEDSAVYLCASSSPGAYGYTFGSGTRLTVV.

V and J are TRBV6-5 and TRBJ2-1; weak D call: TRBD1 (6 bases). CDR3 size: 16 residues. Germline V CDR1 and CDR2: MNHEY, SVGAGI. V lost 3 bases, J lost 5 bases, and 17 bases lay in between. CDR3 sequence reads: CASSYRGGVSDNEQFF. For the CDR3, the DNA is TGTGCCAGCAGTTATAGAGGGGGAGTATCGGACAATGAGCAGTTCTTC.

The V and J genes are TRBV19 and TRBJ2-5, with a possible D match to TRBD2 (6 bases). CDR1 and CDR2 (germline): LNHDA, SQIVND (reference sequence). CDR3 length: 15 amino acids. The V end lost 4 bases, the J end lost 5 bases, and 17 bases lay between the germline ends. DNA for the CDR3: TGTGCCAGTAGTAATTTTCGGGAGTTGAGCGAGACCCAGTACTTC. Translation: CASSNFRELSETQYF.

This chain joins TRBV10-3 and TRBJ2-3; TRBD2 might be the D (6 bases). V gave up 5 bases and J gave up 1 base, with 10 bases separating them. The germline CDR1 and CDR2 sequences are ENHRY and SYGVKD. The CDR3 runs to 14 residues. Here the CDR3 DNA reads TGTGCCATCAGTCGGGGACTGGGCACAGATACGCAGTATTTT. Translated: CAISRGLGTDTQYF.

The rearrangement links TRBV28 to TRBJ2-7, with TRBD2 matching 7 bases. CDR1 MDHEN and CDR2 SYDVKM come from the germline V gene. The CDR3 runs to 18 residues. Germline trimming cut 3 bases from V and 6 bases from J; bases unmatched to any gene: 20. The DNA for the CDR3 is TGTGCCAGCAGTTTCCGAGGGAGGGTCGCGGGAGTAGAAGGCGAGCAGTACTTC. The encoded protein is CASSFRGRVAGVEGEQYF.

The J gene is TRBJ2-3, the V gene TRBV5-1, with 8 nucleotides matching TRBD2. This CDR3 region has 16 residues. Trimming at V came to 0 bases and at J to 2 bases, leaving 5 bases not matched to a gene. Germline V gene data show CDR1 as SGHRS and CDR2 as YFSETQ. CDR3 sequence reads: CASSLELAGNTDTQYF. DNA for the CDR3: TGCGCCAGCAGCTTGGAATTAGCGGGAAACACAGATACGCAGTATTTT.

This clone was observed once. In DNA, the CDR3 is TGTGCCAGCAGGACGAAAAACCTTGACACAGATACGCAGTATTTT. Its protein product is CASRTKNLDTDTQYF. The gene calls are TRBV21-1 and TRBJ2-3. TRBV21-1 is noted as a pseudogene. The CDR3 contains 15 residues.

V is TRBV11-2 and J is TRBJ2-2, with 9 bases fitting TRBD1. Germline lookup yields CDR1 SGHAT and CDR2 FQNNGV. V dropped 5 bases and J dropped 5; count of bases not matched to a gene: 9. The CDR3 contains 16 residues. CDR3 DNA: TGTGCCAGCAGCCATGGACAGGGGCCTCAAACCGGGGAGCTGTTTTTT. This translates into CASSHGQGPQTGELFF. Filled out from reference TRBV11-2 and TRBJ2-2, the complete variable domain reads EAGVAQSPRYKIIEKRQSVAFWCNPISGHATLYWYQQILGQGPKLLIQFQNNGVVDDSQLPKDRFSAERLKGVDSTLKIQPAKLEDSAVYLCASSHGQGPQTGELFFGEGSRLTVL.

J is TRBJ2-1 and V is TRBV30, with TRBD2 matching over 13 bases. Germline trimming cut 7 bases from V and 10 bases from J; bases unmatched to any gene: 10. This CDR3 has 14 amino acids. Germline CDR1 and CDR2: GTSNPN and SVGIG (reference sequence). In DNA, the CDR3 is TGTGCCTTAAGGACTAGCGGGAGTTTTGGCGAGCAGTTCTTC. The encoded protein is CALRTSGSFGEQFF.

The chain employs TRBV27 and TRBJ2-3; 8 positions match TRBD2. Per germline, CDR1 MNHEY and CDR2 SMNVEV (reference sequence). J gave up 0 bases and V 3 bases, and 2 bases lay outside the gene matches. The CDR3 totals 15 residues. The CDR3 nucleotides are TGTGCCAGCAGTTTGGCGGGAGGTAGCACAGATACGCAGTATTTT. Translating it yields CASSLAGGSTDTQYF.

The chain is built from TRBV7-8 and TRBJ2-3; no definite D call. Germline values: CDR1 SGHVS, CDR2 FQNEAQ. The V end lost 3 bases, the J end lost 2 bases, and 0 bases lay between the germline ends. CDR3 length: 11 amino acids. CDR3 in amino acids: CASSFTDTQYF. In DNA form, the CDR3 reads TGTGCCAGCAGCTTCACAGATACGCAGTATTTT.

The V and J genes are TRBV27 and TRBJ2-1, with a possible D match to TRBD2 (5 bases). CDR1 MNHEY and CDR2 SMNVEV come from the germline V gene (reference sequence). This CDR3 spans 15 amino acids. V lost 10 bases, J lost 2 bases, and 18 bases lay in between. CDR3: CATQVRFSAYNEQFF. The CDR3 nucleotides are TGTGCCACACAAGTAAGGTTTAGCGCCTACAATGAGCAGTTCTTC.

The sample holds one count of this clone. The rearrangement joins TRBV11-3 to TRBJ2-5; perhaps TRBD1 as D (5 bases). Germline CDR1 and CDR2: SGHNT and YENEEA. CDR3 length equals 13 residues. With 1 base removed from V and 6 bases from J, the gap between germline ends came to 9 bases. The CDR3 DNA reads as TGTGCCAGCAGCTTAGTCAGGGCCAAGACCCAGTACTTC. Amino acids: CASSLVRAKTQYF.

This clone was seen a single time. CDR3 region: CASSAGGRSYNEQFF. The DNA for the CDR3 is TGCGCCAGCAGTGCTGGCGGGAGATCTTACAATGAGCAGTTCTTC. This sequence joins TRBV10-1 and TRBJ2-1; 7 bases align to TRBD2. Germline CDR1 is WNHNN and CDR2 is SYGVQD (reference sequence). This CDR3 spans 15 amino acids. The J segment lost 4 bases and the V segment lost 4 bases, leaving 7 bases of the junction unmatched.